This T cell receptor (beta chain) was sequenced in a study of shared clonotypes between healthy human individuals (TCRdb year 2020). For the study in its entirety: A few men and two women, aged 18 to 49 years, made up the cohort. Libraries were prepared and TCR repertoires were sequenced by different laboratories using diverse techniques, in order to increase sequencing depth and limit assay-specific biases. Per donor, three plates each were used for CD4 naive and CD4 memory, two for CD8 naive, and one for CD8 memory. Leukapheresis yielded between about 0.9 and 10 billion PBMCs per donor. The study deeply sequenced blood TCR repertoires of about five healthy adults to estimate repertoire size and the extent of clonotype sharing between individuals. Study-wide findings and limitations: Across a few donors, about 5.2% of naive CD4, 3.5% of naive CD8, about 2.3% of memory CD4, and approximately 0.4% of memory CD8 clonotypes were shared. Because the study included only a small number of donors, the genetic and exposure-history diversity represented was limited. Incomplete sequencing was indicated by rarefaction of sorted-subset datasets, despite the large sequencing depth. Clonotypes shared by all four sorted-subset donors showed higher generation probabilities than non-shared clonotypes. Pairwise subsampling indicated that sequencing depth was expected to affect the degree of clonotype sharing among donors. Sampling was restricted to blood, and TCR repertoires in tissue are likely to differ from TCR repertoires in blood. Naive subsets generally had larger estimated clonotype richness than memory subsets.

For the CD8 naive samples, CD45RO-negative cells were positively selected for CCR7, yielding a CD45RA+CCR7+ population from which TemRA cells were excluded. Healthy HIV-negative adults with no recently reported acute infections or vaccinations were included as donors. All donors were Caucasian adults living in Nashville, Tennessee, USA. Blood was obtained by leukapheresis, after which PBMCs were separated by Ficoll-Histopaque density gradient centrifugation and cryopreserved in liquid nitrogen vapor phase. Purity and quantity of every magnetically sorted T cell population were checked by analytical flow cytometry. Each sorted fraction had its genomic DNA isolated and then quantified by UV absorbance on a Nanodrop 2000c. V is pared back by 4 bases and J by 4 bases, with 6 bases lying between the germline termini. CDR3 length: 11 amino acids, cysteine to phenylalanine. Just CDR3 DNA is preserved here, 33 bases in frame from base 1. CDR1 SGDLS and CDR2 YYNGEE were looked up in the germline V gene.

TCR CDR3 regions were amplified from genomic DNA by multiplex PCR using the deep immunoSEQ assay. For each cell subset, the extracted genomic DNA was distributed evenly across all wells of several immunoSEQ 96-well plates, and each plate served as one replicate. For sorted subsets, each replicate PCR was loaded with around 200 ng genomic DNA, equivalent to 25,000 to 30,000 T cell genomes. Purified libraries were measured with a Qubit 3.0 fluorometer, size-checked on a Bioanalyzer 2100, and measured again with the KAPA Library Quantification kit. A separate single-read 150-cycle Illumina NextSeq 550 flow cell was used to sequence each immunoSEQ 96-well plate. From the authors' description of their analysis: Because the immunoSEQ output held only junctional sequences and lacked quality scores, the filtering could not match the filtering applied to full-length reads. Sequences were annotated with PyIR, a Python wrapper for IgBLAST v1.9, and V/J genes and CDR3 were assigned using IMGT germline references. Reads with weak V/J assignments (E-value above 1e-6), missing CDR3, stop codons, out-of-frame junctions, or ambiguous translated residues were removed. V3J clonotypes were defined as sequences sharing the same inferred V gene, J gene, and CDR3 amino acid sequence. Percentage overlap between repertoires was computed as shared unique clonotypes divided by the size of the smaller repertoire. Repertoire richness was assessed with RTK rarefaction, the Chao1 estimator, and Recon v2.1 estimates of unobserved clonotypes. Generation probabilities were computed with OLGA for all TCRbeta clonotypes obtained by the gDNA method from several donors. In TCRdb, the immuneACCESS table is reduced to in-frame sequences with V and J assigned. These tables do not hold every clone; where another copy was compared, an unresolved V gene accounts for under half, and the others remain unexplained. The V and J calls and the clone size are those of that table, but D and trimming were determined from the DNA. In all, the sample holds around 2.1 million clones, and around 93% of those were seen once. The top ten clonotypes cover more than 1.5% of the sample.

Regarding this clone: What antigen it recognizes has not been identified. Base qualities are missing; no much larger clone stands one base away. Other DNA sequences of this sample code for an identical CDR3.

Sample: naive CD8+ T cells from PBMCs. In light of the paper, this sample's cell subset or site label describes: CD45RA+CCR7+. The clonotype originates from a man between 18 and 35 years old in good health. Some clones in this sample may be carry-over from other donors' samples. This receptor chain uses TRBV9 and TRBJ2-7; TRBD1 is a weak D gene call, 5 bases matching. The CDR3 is CASSQGYEQYF. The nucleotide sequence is TGTGCCAGCAGCCAGGGTTACGAGCAGTACTTC.